The entry that follows covers one T cell receptor (beta chain) sequence. CDR1 and CDR2 (germline): ENHRY, SYGVKD. This CDR3 has 13 amino acids. The V gene lost 8 bases and the J gene lost 7 bases, with 17 bases spanning the gap. These data originate in a study of blood T cell repertoires in COVID-19. Only in-frame clones appear in the TCRdb table, and some are missing; sequencing was by immunoSEQ multiplex PCR. The sample lists around 170,000 clones; 74% were seen once. The sequence was obtained from a woman of 80 years or more with acute or convalescent COVID-19. The chain is built from TRBV10-3 and TRBJ1-1; possibly TRBD1 for D (5 bases). The sample taken for sequencing was peripheral blood. CDR3 residues: CAIGNPTGGEAFF. The CDR3 DNA sequence: TGTGCCATCGGGAACCCAACGGGGGGTGAAGCTTTCTTT.